Following are 25 T cell receptor beta chains from one sample sequenced in a study of blood T cell repertoires in COVID-19. Assay used: immunoSEQ multiplex PCR; TCRdb lists only in-frame clones, some missing. Of 150,000 or so clones detected, about 86% appear once; the ten largest clones hold approximately 8.3%. Sequencing was done on a sample of peripheral blood. These receptors were obtained from a woman aged 55-70 years with acute or convalescent COVID-19.

The V and J genes are TRBV9 and TRBJ2-1; TRBD2 matches at 12 bases. This CDR3 region has 16 residues. The germline V gene encodes CDR1 SGDLS and CDR2 YYNGEE. The trim removed 3 bases at V and 6 bases at J, leaving 7 bases unmatched. This CDR3 is CASSEQTSGGPNEQFF. The CDR3 DNA sequence: TGTGCCAGCAGCGAGCAGACTAGCGGGGGCCCCAATGAGCAGTTCTTC.

The chain links TRBV3-1 (or the pseudogene TRBV3-2) to TRBJ2-3; a possible D gene is TRBD2 (7 bases). The CDR3 consists of 16 residues. Germline V lookup: CDR1 LGHDT, CDR2 YNNKEL (reference sequence). Trimming removed 1 base from V and 5 bases from J, with 16 bases in between. The CDR3 is CASSQVGGGLGDTQYF. CDR3 nucleotides: TGTGCCAGCAGCCAAGTTGGGGGGGGGCTGGGAGATACGCAGTATTTT.

The CDR3 DNA reads TGCGCCAGCAGCTTGGATGTAACAGGGGGCGCGGGGAATGAGCAGTTCTTC. Its translation is CASSLDVTGGAGNEQFF. The V call is TRBV5-1, the J call TRBJ2-1; 9 positions match TRBD1. The CDR3 totals 17 residues. The ends lost 0 bases at V and 7 bases at J; junction bases unmatched: 11. Germline values: CDR1 SGHRS, CDR2 YFSETQ. The full variable domain, its missing parts supplied by reference TRBV5-1 and TRBJ2-1, is KAGVTQTPRYLIKTRGQQVTLSCSPISGHRSVSWYQQTPGQGLQFLFEYFSETQRNKGNFPGRFSGRQFSNSRSEMNVSTLELGDSALYLCASSLDVTGGAGNEQFFGPGTRLTVL.

The rearrangement links TRBV4-1 to TRBJ1-2; D gene uncertain. The CDR3 loop spans 17 amino acids. Germline V gene sequence: CDR1 MGHRA, CDR2 YSYEKL. V gave up 0 bases and J gave up 4 bases, with 18 bases separating them. This CDR3 reads CASSQDHASYYVYGYTF. The CDR3 nucleotides read TGCGCCAGCAGCCAAGATCACGCCAGCTACTACGTCTATGGCTACACCTTC.

The chain recombines TRBV28 with TRBJ2-7; 8 bases match TRBD2. The CDR3 is 16 amino acids. The germline CDR1 and CDR2 sequences are MDHEN and SYDVKM. Unmatched junction bases numbered 7, after V lost 3 bases and J lost 0 bases. CDR3 protein: CASSLGGGTGSYEQYF. The CDR3 DNA is TGTGCCAGCAGTTTGGGCGGGGGGACCGGCTCCTACGAGCAGTACTTC.

The chain links TRBV19 to TRBJ1-1; 11 bases match TRBD1. V gave up 3 bases and J gave up 4 bases; unmatched junction bases: 4. The germline CDR1 and CDR2 sequences are LNHDA and SQIVND (reference sequence). There are 15 residues in the CDR3. Here the CDR3 DNA reads TGTGCCAGTAGTATGGGGGACAGGGGGGTCACTGAAGCTTTCTTT. Residues: CASSMGDRGVTEAFF.

This sequence joins TRBV30 and TRBJ1-2; D is possibly TRBD1 (6 bases). Trimming stripped 7 bases from V and 4 bases from J, with 13 bases between. In germline, CDR1 is GTSNPN, CDR2 SVGIG (reference sequence). There are 12 residues in the CDR3. CDR3 residues: CAYDRSFYGYTF. CDR3 bases: TGTGCCTATGACAGGAGCTTCTATGGCTACACCTTC.

The V call is TRBV15, the J call TRBJ2-5; tentatively, D is TRBD2 (7 bases). V lost 4 bases and J lost 3, with 12 bases in between. The germline CDR1 and CDR2 sequences are LNHNV and YYDKDF (reference sequence). This CDR3 is 14 amino acids long. CDR3 amino acids: CATSTRGGEETQYF. Here the CDR3 DNA reads TGTGCCACCAGCACCCGAGGGGGGGAAGAGACCCAGTACTTC.

This chain connects TRBV24-1 to TRBJ1-2; TRBD1 might be the D (5 bases). Germline CDR1 KGHDR, CDR2 SFDVKD. CDR3 length: 13 residues. Trimming cost V 6 bases and J 3 bases, with 10 bases left between them. The CDR3 protein is CATSKGLDYGYTF. Here the CDR3 DNA reads TGTGCCACCAGTAAGGGGCTAGACTATGGCTACACCTTC.

This chain links TRBV7-2 with TRBJ1-6, with D maybe TRBD1 (6 bases). CDR1 and CDR2 from the germline V gene are SGHTA and FQGNSA. Trimming removed 2 bases at V and 4 bases at J, with 15 bases between. This CDR3 has 17 amino acids. CDR3 coding DNA: TGTGCCAGCAGCTTAATGGGGGGGGGCGCTTATAATTCACCCCTCCACTTT. Protein sequence: CASSLMGGGAYNSPLHF.

The rearrangement uses TRBV19 and TRBJ1-2; the match to TRBD1 covers 8 bases. The CDR3 is made up of 14 amino acids. Germline V gives CDR1 LNHDA, CDR2 SQIVND (reference sequence). Trimming at V came to 1 base and at J to 2 bases, leaving 0 bases not matched to a gene. CDR3 coding DNA: TGTGCCAGTAGTATAGGACAGGGGAACTATGGCTACACCTTC. Residues: CASSIGQGNYGYTF.

For this clone: Since a much larger clone is just one base distant, this may be a read error. The chain joins TRBV11-1 to TRBJ1-1, with unresolved D. This CDR3 comprises 13 residues. The germline V gene has CDR1 SGHAT and CDR2 FQDESV (reference sequence). V was clipped by 1 base and J by 1 base, with 4 bases between them. CDR3 coding DNA: TGTGCCAGCAGCTTAGACAGGAACACTGAAGCTTTCTTT. Protein sequence: CASSLDRNTEAFF.

This chain connects TRBV7-2 to TRBJ2-3; 13 bases are a match to TRBD2. Germline V gene data show CDR1 as SGHTA and CDR2 as FQGNSA. The trim removed 6 bases at V and 2 bases at J, leaving 8 bases unmatched. The CDR3 consists of 17 residues. CDR3 sequence: CASSRTSGGSHTDTQYF. CDR3 in DNA: TGTGCCAGCAGTCGGACTAGCGGGGGCTCGCACACAGATACGCAGTATTTT.

This chain links TRBV3-1 (or the pseudogene TRBV3-2) with TRBJ1-3, with D perhaps TRBD1 (5 bases). CDR1 is LGHDT, CDR2 YNNKEL, per germline (reference sequence). The CDR3 is 14 amino acids. V lost 4 bases to trimming and J lost 0 bases, with 7 bases between them. The CDR3 region has the DNA TGTGCCAGCAGCCGTACAGGCTCTGGAAACACCATATATTTT. This gives the protein CASSRTGSGNTIYF.

The chain has TRBV2 and TRBJ2-7; D not certain. The CDR3 is 11 residues long. Looked up from germline, CDR1 is SNHLY and CDR2 is FYNNEI. The V and J ends lost 6 bases and 3 bases respectively, with 6 bases between them. The CDR3 DNA follows: TGTGCCAGCAGGACTCTCTACGAGCAGTACTTC. Translation: CASRTLYEQYF.

A single count supports this clone. This chain uses TRBV5-8 with TRBJ2-3, with 9 bases identical to TRBD2. The CDR3 spans 18 residues. V shed 4 bases and J 4 bases; nucleotides not matched to a gene: 16. The V gene's germline CDR1 is SGHTS and CDR2 YDEGEE. CDR3 DNA: TGTGCCAGCAGCCGGAACCGGCCTGGCGGGGGGGCATCAGATACGCAGTATTTT. Protein sequence: CASSRNRPGGGASDTQYF.

Worth noting for this clone: Additional DNA sequences in this sample encode the identical CDR3. The chain joins TRBV27 to TRBJ1-5; tentative D call: TRBD1 (5 bases). The CDR3 has 12 residues. Germline V gene lookup returns CDR1 MNHEY and CDR2 SMNVEV (reference sequence). The ends were cut back, 6 bases at V and 2 bases at J, with 5 bases in the middle. CDR3 loop: CASRTGNQPQHF. In DNA form, the CDR3 reads TGTGCCAGCAGGACAGGCAATCAGCCCCAGCATTTT.

This clone was seen a single time. V is TRBV7-9 and J is TRBJ2-5, with TRBD1 matching over 7 bases. This CDR3 contains 13 residues. After removal of 4 bases from V and 5 bases from J, the junction contained 4 bases not matched to a gene. Germline loops: CDR1 SEHNR, CDR2 FQNEAQ (reference sequence). CDR3 DNA: TGTGCCAGCAGCTCGACAGGGCCGGAGACCCAGTACTTC. It encodes CASSSTGPETQYF.

The rearrangement uses TRBV20-1 and TRBJ1-4; D not resolved. The V and J ends lost 4 bases and 8 bases respectively, with 8 bases between them. CDR3 length equals 11 residues. Germline V gene sequence: CDR1 DFQATT, CDR2 SNEGSKA (reference sequence). The CDR3 bases are TGCAGTGCTACCCTAGGAGAAAAACTGTTTTTT. Its protein product is CSATLGEKLFF.

The genes are TRBV5-1 and TRBJ2-1, with 12 bases identical to TRBD2. Germline values: CDR1 SGHRS, CDR2 YFSETQ. The length of the CDR3 is 17 residues. The V gene end was trimmed by 0 bases and the J gene end by 10 bases; junction bases not matched to a gene: 11. CDR3 protein: CASSLGPRTSGVSEQFF. The CDR3 DNA follows: TGCGCCAGCAGCTTGGGGCCCCGGACTAGCGGGGTTAGCGAGCAGTTCTTC.

The rearrangement joins TRBV5-1 to TRBJ1-6; D may be TRBD1 (5 bases). This CDR3 is 14 amino acids long. V dropped 1 base and J dropped 7 bases, with 9 bases sitting between them. Germline V gives CDR1 SGHRS, CDR2 YFSETQ. Here the CDR3 reads CASSLTGRNSPLHF. The CDR3 coding sequence is TGCGCCAGCAGCTTGACAGGACGGAATTCACCCCTCCACTTT.

The chain employs TRBV3-1 (or the pseudogene TRBV3-2) and TRBJ2-2, with TRBD2 matching 12 bases. CDR1 and CDR2 from the germline V gene are LGHDT and YNNKEL (reference sequence). This CDR3 has 19 residues. The junction had 6 bases not matched to a gene; V was cut back by 1 base and J by 0 bases. CDR3 in amino acids: CASSQGRASGGANTGELFF. The DNA of the CDR3 is TGTGCCAGCAGCCAAGGGAGGGCTAGCGGGGGGGCGAACACCGGGGAGCTGTTTTTT.

This clone was detected only once. The gene calls are TRBV15 and TRBJ2-5; 7 bases are shared with TRBD2. CDR1 and CDR2 (germline): LNHNV, YYDKDF (reference sequence). The CDR3 consists of 16 residues. Losses at the gene ends were 1 base for V and 0 bases for J; bases not matched to a gene: 5. CDR3 DNA: TGTGCCACCAGCAGAGGCCCCCGGGGGGACCAAGAGACCCAGTACTTC. Encoded protein: CATSRGPRGDQETQYF.

The chain recombines TRBV10-3 with TRBJ2-1; D remains ambiguous. The ends were cut back, 0 bases at V and 0 bases at J, with 12 bases in the middle. This CDR3 has 17 amino acids. Germline CDR1 and CDR2: ENHRY and SYGVKD. The CDR3 loop reads CAISESVKSSSYNEQFF. The CDR3 coding sequence is TGTGCCATCAGTGAGTCGGTAAAGTCGAGCTCCTACAATGAGCAGTTCTTC.

The rearrangement links TRBV5-6 to TRBJ2-5; 9 positions agree with TRBD1. CDR1 and CDR2 (germline): SGHDT, YYEEEE. This CDR3 comprises 15 residues. V shed 4 bases and J 2 bases; nucleotides not matched to a gene: 6. CDR3: CASSPTGGRQETQYF. The DNA of the CDR3 is TGTGCCAGCAGCCCGACAGGGGGTCGACAAGAGACCCAGTACTTC. The full variable domain, rest sourced from reference TRBV5-6 and TRBJ2-5, is DAGVTQSPTHLIKTRGQQVTLRCSPKSGHDTVSWYQQALGQGPQFIFQYYEEEERQRGNFPDRFSGHQFPNYSSELNVNALLLGDSALYLCASSPTGGRQETQYFGPGTRLLVL.